The 5 T cell receptor beta chains below all came from one sample that was sequenced in a study of identical twins. TCRdb re-derived calls from the 5' RACE reads in MiXCR, one entry per CDR3 protein. The table has approximately 690,000 distinct CDR3 sequences, 6% to 6.5% seen once. Sample: naive T cells sorted from blood. These receptor sequences come from a young man in good health.

The table lists this clonotype with a few counts. The chain recombines TRBV6-1 with TRBJ2-6, with D hard to call. Trimming stripped 5 bases from V and 3 bases from J, with 8 bases between. The CDR3 loop spans 14 amino acids. From germline, CDR1 is MNHNS and CDR2 SASEGT. CDR3: CASSLGIGANVLTF. In nucleotides, the CDR3 is TGTGCCAGCAGTCTTGGGATTGGGGCCAACGTCCTGACTTTC.

This clonotype appeared many times. The V call is TRBV5-5, the J call TRBJ1-2; no definite D call. V dropped 4 bases and J dropped 0 bases, with 10 bases sitting between them. Per germline, CDR1 SGHKS and CDR2 YYEKEE (reference sequence). The CDR3 covers 14 residues. CDR3: CASSPDQANYGYTF. DNA for the CDR3: TGTGCCAGCAGCCCAGATCAGGCTAACTATGGCTACACCTTC.

This clonotype was counted between two and nine times. V is TRBV7-8 and J is TRBJ2-1; 10 positions agree with TRBD1. The CDR3 runs to 16 residues. Germline V gene data show CDR1 as SGHVS and CDR2 as FQNEAQ. The trim removed 5 bases at V and 8 bases at J, leaving 12 bases unmatched. In nucleotides, the CDR3 is TGTGCCAGCAGCCCCGCTGGGACAGGGGTTTCCCATGAGCAGTTCTTC. It encodes CASSPAGTGVSHEQFF.

This clonotype was seen ten or more times. V gene TRBV14 combines with J gene TRBJ2-1; TRBD2 is a possible D gene (7 bases). Trimming cost V 2 bases and J 7 bases, with 12 bases left between them. The CDR3 length is 14 residues. The germline V gene encodes CDR1 SGHDN and CDR2 FVKESK. For the CDR3, the DNA is TGTGCCAGCAGCCAACGGGGGGCGCTGAATGAGCAGTTCTTC. The encoded protein is CASSQRGALNEQFF.

This clonotype was detected many times. The CDR3 nucleotides read TGCGCCAGCAGCTCACACCTAACCCATGAGCAGTTCTTC. This sequence encodes CASSSHLTHEQFF. This chain links TRBV4-1 with TRBJ2-1; D uncertain. V lost 5 bases and J 8 bases, leaving 13 bases between the germline ends. Germline-derived CDR1 and CDR2 are MGHRA and YSYEKL. The CDR3 runs 13 residues.